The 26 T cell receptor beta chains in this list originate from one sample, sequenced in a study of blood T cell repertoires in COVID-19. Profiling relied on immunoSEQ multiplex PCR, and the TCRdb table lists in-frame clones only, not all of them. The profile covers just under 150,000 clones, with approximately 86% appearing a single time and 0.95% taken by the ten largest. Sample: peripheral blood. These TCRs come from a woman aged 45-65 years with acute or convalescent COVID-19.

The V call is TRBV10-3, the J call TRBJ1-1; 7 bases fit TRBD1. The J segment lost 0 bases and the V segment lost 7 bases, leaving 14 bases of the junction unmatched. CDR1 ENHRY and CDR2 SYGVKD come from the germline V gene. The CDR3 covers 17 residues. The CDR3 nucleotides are TGTGCCATCACCCCCGGACAGGCCGCTTATCTGAACACTGAAGCTTTCTTT. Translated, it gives CAITPGQAAYLNTEAFF.

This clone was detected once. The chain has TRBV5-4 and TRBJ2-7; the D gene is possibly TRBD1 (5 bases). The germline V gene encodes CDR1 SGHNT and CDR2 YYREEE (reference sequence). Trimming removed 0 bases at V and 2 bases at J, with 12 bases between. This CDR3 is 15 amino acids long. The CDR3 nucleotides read TGTGCCAGCAGCTTGGGGGTAGGACACCCCTACGAGCAGTACTTC. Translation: CASSLGVGHPYEQYF.

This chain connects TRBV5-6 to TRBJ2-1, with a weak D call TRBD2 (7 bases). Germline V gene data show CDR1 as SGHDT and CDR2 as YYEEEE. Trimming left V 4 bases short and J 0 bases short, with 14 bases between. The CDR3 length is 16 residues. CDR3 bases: TGTGCCAGCAGCGTTCGCCGGGGGGCCTCCTACAATGAGCAGTTCTTC. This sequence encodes CASSVRRGASYNEQFF.

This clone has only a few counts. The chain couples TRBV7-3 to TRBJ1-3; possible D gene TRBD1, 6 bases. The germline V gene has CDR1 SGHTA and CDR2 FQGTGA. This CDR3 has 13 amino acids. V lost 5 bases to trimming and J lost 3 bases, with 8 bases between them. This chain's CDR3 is CASSMTGGNTIYF. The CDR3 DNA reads TGTGCCAGCAGCATGACAGGTGGAAACACCATATATTTT.

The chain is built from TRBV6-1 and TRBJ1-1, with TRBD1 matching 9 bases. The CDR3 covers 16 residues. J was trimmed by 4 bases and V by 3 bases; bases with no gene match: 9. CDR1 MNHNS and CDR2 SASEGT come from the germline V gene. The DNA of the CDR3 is TGTGCCAGCAGTGAGTACCCTACAGGGGGCTTCACTGAAGCTTTCTTT. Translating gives CASSEYPTGGFTEAFF.

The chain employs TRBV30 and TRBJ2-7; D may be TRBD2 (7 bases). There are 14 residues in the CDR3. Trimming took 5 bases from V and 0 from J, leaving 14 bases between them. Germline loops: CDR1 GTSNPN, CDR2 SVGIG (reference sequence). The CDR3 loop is CAWGGGITSYEQYF. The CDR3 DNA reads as TGTGCCTGGGGCGGGGGCATCACCTCCTACGAGCAGTACTTC.

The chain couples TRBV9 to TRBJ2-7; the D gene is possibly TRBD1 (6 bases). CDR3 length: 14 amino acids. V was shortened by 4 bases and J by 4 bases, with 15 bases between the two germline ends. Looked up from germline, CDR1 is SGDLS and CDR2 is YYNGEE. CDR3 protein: CASSSAGERYEQYF. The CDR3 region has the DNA TGTGCCAGCAGCTCCGCAGGGGAGAGATACGAGCAGTACTTC.

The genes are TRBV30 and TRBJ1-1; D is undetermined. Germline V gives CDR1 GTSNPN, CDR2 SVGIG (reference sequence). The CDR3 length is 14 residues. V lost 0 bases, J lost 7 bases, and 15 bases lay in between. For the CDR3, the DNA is TGTGCCTGGAGTGTACCATCCGTGAGTGATGAAGCTTTCTTT. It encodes CAWSVPSVSDEAFF.

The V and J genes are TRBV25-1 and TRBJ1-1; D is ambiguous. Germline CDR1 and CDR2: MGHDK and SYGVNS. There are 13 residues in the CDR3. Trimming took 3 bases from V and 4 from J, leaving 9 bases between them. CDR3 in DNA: TGTGCCAGCAGTGACGAGGGCTTCACTGAAGCTTTCTTT. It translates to CASSDEGFTEAFF.

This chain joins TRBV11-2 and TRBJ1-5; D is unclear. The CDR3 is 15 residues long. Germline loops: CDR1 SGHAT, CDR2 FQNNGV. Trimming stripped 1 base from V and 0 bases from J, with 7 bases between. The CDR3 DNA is TGTGCCAGCAGCTTAGGCGCGTATAGCAATCAGCCCCAGCATTTT. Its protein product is CASSLGAYSNQPQHF.

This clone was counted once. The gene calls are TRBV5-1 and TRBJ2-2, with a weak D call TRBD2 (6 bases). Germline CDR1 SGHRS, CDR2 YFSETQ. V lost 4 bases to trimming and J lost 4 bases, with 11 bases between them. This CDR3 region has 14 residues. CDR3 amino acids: CASSGGTFTGELFF. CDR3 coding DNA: TGCGCCAGCAGCGGGGGGACTTTCACCGGGGAGCTGTTTTTT.

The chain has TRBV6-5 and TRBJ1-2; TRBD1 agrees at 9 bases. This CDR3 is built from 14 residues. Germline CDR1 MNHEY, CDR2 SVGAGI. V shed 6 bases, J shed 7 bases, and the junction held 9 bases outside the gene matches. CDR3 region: CASRGIQGAGGYTF. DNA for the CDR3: TGTGCCAGCAGGGGTATACAGGGGGCGGGTGGCTACACCTTC.

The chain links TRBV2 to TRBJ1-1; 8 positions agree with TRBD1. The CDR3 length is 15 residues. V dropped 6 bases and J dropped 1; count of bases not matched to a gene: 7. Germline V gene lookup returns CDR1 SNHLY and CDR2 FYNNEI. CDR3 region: CASRRPGTGNTEAFF. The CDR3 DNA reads TGTGCCAGCAGGCGTCCCGGGACAGGGAACACTGAAGCTTTCTTT.

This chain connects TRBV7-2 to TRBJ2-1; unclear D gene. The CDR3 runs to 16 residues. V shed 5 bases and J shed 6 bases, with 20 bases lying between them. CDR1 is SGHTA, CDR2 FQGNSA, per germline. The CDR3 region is CASSPETAGLRNEQFF. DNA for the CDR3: TGTGCCAGCAGCCCAGAAACGGCAGGCCTACGCAATGAGCAGTTCTTC. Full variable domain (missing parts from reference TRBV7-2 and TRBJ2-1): GAGVSQSPSNKVTEKGKDVELRCDPISGHTALYWYRQSLGQGLEFLIYFQGNSAPDKSGLPSDRFSAERTGGSVSTLTIQRTQQEDSAVYLCASSPETAGLRNEQFFGPGTRLTVL.

The CDR3 spells CASSPLAGEYEQYF. CDR3 DNA: TGTGCCAGCAGCCCCCTAGCGGGTGAATACGAGCAGTACTTC. V is TRBV7-6 and J is TRBJ2-7; 8 positions match TRBD2. V shed 5 bases, J shed 4 bases, and the junction held 7 bases outside the gene matches. Germline CDR1 and CDR2: SGHVS and FNYEAQ. This CDR3 comprises 14 residues.

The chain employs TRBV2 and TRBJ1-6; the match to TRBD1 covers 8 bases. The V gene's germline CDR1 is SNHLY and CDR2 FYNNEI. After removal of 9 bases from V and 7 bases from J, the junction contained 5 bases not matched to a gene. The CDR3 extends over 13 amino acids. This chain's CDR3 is CARQGEMNSPLHF. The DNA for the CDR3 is TGTGCCAGACAGGGGGAGATGAATTCACCCCTCCACTTT.

The CDR3: CASSLDSGDTEAFF. The CDR3 coding sequence is TGTGCCAGCAGCTTAGACTCCGGGGACACTGAAGCTTTCTTT. The chain joins TRBV7-9 to TRBJ1-1, with unresolved D. Germline-derived CDR1 and CDR2 are SEHNR and FQNEAQ (reference sequence). The CDR3 covers 14 residues. Trimming left V 1 base short and J 3 bases short, with 9 bases between.

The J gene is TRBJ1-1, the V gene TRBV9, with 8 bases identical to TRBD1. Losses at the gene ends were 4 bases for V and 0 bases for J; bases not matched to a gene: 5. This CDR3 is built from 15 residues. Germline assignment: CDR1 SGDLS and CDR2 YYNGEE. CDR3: CASSSWTGMNTEAFF. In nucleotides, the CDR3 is TGTGCCAGCAGCTCCTGGACAGGGATGAACACTGAAGCTTTCTTT.

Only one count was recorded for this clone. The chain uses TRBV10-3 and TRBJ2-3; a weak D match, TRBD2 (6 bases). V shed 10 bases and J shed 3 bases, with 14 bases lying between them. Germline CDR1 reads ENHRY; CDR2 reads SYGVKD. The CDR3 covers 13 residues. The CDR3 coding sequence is TGTGCCACAGCACCGGCGGGGACAGATACGCAGTATTTT. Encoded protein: CATAPAGTDTQYF.

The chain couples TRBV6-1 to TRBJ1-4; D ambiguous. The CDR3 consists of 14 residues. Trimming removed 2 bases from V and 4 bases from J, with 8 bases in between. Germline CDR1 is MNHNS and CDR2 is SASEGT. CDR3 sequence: CASSESPLNEKLFF. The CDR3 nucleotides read TGTGCCAGCAGTGAAAGCCCACTTAATGAAAAACTGTTTTTT.

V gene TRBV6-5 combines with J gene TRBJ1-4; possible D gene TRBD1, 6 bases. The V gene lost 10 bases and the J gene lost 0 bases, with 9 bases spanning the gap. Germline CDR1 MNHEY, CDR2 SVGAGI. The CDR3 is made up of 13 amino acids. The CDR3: CATGQTTNEKLFF. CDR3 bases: TGTGCCACAGGACAGACAACTAATGAAAAACTGTTTTTT.

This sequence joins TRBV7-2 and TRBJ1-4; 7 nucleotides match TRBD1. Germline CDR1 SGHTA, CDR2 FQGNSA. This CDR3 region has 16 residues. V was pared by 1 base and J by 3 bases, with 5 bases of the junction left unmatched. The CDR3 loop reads CASSLDLGTANEKLFF. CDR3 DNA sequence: TGTGCCAGCAGCTTAGATTTGGGGACAGCTAATGAAAAACTGTTTTTT.

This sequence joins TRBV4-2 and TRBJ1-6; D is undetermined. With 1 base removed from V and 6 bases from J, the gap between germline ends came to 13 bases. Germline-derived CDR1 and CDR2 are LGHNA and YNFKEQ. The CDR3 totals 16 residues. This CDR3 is CASSQVPRDGNSPLHF. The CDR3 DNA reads TGTGCCAGCAGCCAAGTGCCCCGCGATGGTAATTCACCCCTCCACTTT.

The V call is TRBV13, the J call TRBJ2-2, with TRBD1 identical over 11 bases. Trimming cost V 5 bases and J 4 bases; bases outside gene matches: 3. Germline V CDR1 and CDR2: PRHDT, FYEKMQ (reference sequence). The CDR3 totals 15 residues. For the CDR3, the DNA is TGTGCCAGCAGCGGCGGGACAGGGGGCACCGGGGAGCTGTTTTTT. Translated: CASSGGTGGTGELFF.

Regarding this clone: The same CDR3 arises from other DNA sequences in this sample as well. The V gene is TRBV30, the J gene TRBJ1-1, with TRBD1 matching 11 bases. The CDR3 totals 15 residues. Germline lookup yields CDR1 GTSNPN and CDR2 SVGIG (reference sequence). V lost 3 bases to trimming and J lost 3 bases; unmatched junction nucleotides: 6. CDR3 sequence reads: CAWSPRDRGDTEAFF. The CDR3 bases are TGTGCCTGGAGCCCCCGGGACAGGGGGGACACTGAAGCTTTCTTT.

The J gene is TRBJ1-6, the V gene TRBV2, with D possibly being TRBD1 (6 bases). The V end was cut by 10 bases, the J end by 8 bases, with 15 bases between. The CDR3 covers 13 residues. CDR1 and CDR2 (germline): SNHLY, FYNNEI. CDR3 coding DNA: TGTGCCACATTCCGGGACATGGATTCACCCCTCCACTTT. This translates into CATFRDMDSPLHF.